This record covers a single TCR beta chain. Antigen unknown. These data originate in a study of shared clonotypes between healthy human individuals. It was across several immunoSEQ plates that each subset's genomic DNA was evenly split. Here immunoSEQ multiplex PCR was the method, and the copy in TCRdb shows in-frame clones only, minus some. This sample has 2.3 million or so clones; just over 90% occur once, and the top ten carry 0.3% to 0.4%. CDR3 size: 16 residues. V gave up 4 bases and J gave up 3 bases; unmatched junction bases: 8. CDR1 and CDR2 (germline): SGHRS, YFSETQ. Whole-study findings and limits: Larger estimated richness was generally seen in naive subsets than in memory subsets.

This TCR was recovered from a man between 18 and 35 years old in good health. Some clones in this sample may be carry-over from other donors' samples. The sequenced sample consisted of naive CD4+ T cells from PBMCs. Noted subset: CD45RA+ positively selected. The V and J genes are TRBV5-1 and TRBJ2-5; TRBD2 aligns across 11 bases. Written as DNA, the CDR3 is TGCGCCAGCAGCATAACTAGCGGGAGTCTCGAAGAGACCCAGTACTTC. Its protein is CASSITSGSLEETQYF.